These 15 T cell receptor beta chains were sequenced from one sample in a study of T-cell memory formation after mild COVID-19. TCRdb re-analysed the 5' RACE reads in MiXCR, keeping a single row per CDR3 protein. The data contain 400,000 to 500,000 distinct CDR3 sequences, about 20% of them singletons. What was sequenced was PBMCs or a T cell subset sorted from them (not recorded which). These receptors originate from an adult woman who had mild COVID-19 (a few samples of this study predate the infection). Cell type and time point are not known.

This clonotype was seen more than once but under ten times. V is TRBV15 and J is TRBJ2-5; 10 nucleotides agree with TRBD2. Germline CDR1 LNHNV, CDR2 YYDKDF (reference sequence). The CDR3 contains 15 residues. V shed 5 bases and J 5 bases; nucleotides not matched to a gene: 8. The DNA of the CDR3 is TGTGCCACCAGCGTGGGACTAGCGTTCTCCGAGACCCAGTACTTC. Residues: CATSVGLAFSETQYF. The variable domain in full, completed from reference TRBV15 and TRBJ2-5, reads DAMVIQNPRYQVTQFGKPVTLSCSQTLNHNVMYWYQQKSSQAPKLLFHYYDKDFNNEADTPDNFQSRRPNTSFCFLDIRSPGLGDTAMYLCATSVGLAFSETQYFGPGTRLLVL.

This clonotype came up a few times. V gene TRBV6-5 combines with J gene TRBJ2-7, with a possible D match to TRBD2 (5 bases). V lost 5 bases and J lost 6, with 20 bases in between. CDR1 is MNHEY and CDR2 is SVGAGI in the germline V gene. The CDR3 is 15 amino acids. DNA for the CDR3: TGTGCCAGCAGTCCTATCGGGGTTCCAACTATCGAGCAGTACTTC. Protein: CASSPIGVPTIEQYF.

J is TRBJ1-2 and V is TRBV20-1; D may be TRBD1 (6 bases). The V gene lost 2 bases and the J gene lost 7 bases, with 14 bases spanning the gap. Germline values: CDR1 DFQATT, CDR2 SNEGSKA (reference sequence). CDR3 size: 13 residues. This CDR3 is CSARRDTSSGYTF. CDR3 bases: TGCAGTGCTAGAAGGGACACGTCGTCTGGCTACACCTTC.

The chain couples TRBV7-9 to TRBJ2-7; D ambiguous. Germline-derived CDR1 and CDR2 are SEHNR and FQNEAQ (reference sequence). The V gene lost 1 base and the J gene lost 2 bases, with 3 bases spanning the gap. The CDR3 length is 12 residues. CDR3 region: CASSLEAYEQYF. In DNA form, the CDR3 reads TGTGCCAGCAGCTTAGAGGCCTACGAGCAGTACTTC.

The rearrangement uses TRBV24-1 and TRBJ2-2; no reliable D call. Trimming took 5 bases from V and 7 from J, leaving 4 bases between them. Per the germline V gene, CDR1 is KGHDR and CDR2 is SFDVKD. The length of the CDR3 is 11 residues. The CDR3 nucleotides are TGTGCCACCAGTGCAGGCGGGGAGCTGTTTTTT. Translation: CATSAGGELFF.

In this sample, this clonotype turned up a few times. This chain joins TRBV5-1 and TRBJ1-1; perhaps TRBD1 as D (6 bases). Trimming took 4 bases from V and 0 from J, leaving 13 bases between them. CDR1 and CDR2 from the germline V gene are SGHRS and YFSETQ. The CDR3 totals 15 residues. The CDR3 nucleotides read TGCGCCAGCAGCCTAGACAGGCCGGTGAACACTGAAGCTTTCTTT. It specifies CASSLDRPVNTEAFF.

This clonotype was observed many times. The chain combines TRBV20-1 with TRBJ1-1; D is perhaps TRBD1 (5 bases). There are 13 residues in the CDR3. Germline assignment: CDR1 DFQATT and CDR2 SNEGSKA (reference sequence). V was clipped by 5 bases and J by 1 base, with 11 bases between them. The CDR3 DNA reads as TGCAGTGCTTGGGGACGGTGGAACACTGAAGCTTTCTTT. Its protein is CSAWGRWNTEAFF.

This clonotype was counted between two and nine times. The chain employs TRBV5-1 and TRBJ2-3; D is perhaps TRBD2 (5 bases). The CDR3 is 17 residues long. The V gene's germline CDR1 is SGHRS and CDR2 YFSETQ. Trimming shortened V by 3 bases and J by 0 bases, and 17 bases separated the two germline ends. CDR3: CASSSSPAGTSTDTQYF. The DNA of the CDR3 is TGCGCCAGCAGCTCCTCCCCGGCGGGCACGAGCACAGATACGCAGTATTTT.

This clonotype was detected many times. The chain couples TRBV12-3 or TRBV12-4 to TRBJ2-7; D unresolved. The V end was cut by 4 bases, the J end by 3 bases, with 13 bases between. This CDR3 has 14 amino acids. Here the CDR3 DNA reads TGTGCCAGCAGTTCCGACCCAAATGTCTACGAGCAGTACTTC. It encodes CASSSDPNVYEQYF.

The chain couples TRBV10-3 to TRBJ2-1; 13 bases fit TRBD2. V was pared by 6 bases and J by 8 bases, with 10 bases of the junction left unmatched. Germline values: CDR1 ENHRY, CDR2 SYGVKD. The CDR3 has 16 residues. This CDR3 reads CAISNPTSGRGDEQFF. DNA of the CDR3: TGTGCCATCAGCAACCCCACTAGCGGGAGGGGGGATGAGCAGTTCTTC.

The chain joins TRBV9 to TRBJ2-5; TRBD2 matches at 8 bases. Germline values: CDR1 SGDLS, CDR2 YYNGEE. J was trimmed by 3 bases and V by 3 bases; bases with no gene match: 10. CDR3 length equals 16 residues. CDR3 in DNA: TGTGCCAGCAGCGACAGGCCGGGGGGGCCAAAAGAGACCCAGTACTTC. Translating it yields CASSDRPGGPKETQYF.

A few counts support this clonotype. The chain has TRBV7-2 and TRBJ2-7; D is perhaps TRBD1 (6 bases). V was trimmed by 4 bases and J by 4 bases, leaving 11 bases between them. This CDR3 contains 13 residues. The germline V gene encodes CDR1 SGHTA and CDR2 FQGNSA. CDR3 sequence: CASSSRRGYEQYF. Written as DNA, the CDR3 is TGTGCCAGCAGCTCTAGAAGGGGGTACGAGCAGTACTTC.

The CDR3: CASSYSIQGSDTQYF. CDR3 bases: TGTGCCAGCAGTTACTCGATACAGGGATCAGATACGCAGTATTTT. The chain couples TRBV6-5 to TRBJ2-3, with D perhaps TRBD1 (6 bases). Trimming removed 0 bases from V and 4 bases from J, with 11 bases in between. CDR3 length: 15 residues. CDR1 is MNHEY, CDR2 SVGAGI, per germline.

J is TRBJ1-2 and V is TRBV5-5; tentatively, D is TRBD1 (6 bases). The CDR3 is 16 amino acids. Germline values: CDR1 SGHKS, CDR2 YYEKEE (reference sequence). The germline V and J ends were trimmed by 4 bases and 6 bases, with 22 bases remaining between them. CDR3 DNA sequence: TGTGCCAGCAGCCCGCTCCCCAGGGGTGGAAATGATGGCTACACCTTC. This encodes CASSPLPRGGNDGYTF. Full variable domain (missing parts from reference TRBV5-5 and TRBJ1-2): DAGVTQSPTHLIKTRGQQVTLRCSPISGHKSVSWYQQVLGQGPQFIFQYYEKEERGRGNFPDRFSARQFPNYSSELNVNALLLGDSALYLCASSPLPRGGNDGYTFGSGTRLTVV.

This clonotype has just a few counts. This chain joins TRBV6-5 and TRBJ2-7, with TRBD1 matching over 11 bases. V lost 5 bases to trimming and J lost 3 bases; unmatched junction nucleotides: 6. CDR1 MNHEY and CDR2 SVGAGI come from the germline V gene. This CDR3 spans 15 amino acids. CDR3 sequence: CASSPGQGAIYEQYF. DNA for the CDR3: TGTGCCAGCAGTCCAGGACAGGGGGCTATCTACGAGCAGTACTTC.